This is a list of T cell receptor beta chains from one sample in a study of blood T cell repertoires in COVID-19. Generated by immunoSEQ multiplex PCR, the TCRdb table keeps only in-frame clones and is missing some. Seen here are 120,000 or so clones, about 86% observed once, and the top ten hold under 4.5%. Sequenced: peripheral blood. The receptors originated from a woman aged 45-60 years with acute or convalescent COVID-19. CDR3s include the opening cysteine and the closing phenylalanine or tryptophan. A D gene is named only where the DNA matches it firmly. Clone size is given for some rows only: seen once, a few or many times, or a class if the clone is expanded.

J,size,V,D,DNA,CDR3
TRBJ1-1,NA,TRBV5-1,TRBD1,TGCGCCAGCAGCTTGCCAGGGACAGGGGGCTCCAACACTGAAGCTTTCTTT,CASSLPGTGGSNTEAFF
TRBJ1-2,NA,TRBV5-4,NA,TGTGCCAGCAGCTTGGTTAAACCTCGGGGGGGACCGATTGGCTACACCTTC,CASSLVKPRGGPIGYTF
TRBJ2-6,NA,TRBV29-1,NA,TGCAGCGTTGAAGATCTCGAGAACTCTGGGGCCAACGTCCTGACTTTC,CSVEDLENSGANVLTF
TRBJ1-1,NA,TRBV2,TRBD1,TGTGCCAGCAGGAACAGGGGGATGAACACTGAAGCTTTCTTT,CASRNRGMNTEAFF
TRBJ1-2,NA,TRBV9,NA,TGTGCCAGCAATCGAAAAGGATTCAGGGGTGAGGTTGGCTACACCTTC,CASNRKGFRGEVGYTF
TRBJ1-1,NA,TRBV9,NA,TGTGCCAGCAGCCCAGGGACAAGGAACACTGAAGCTTTCTTT,CASSPGTRNTEAFF
TRBJ2-5,NA,TRBV3-1/TRBV3-2,NA,TGTGCCAGCAGCCTTCTAGAGTCGGGGACCCAGTACTTC,CASSLLESGTQYF
TRBJ2-2,NA,TRBV9,NA,TGTGCCAGCAGCCCGATTACAGGGACCGGGGAGCTGTTTTTT,CASSPITGTGELFF
TRBJ2-7,NA,TRBV7-9,TRBD2,TGTGCCAGCAGCTCTAGCGGGAGACTTCGCGAGCAGTACTTC,CASSSSGRLREQYF
TRBJ1-2,NA,TRBV15,TRBD1,TGTGCCACCAGCCAGGAGGGGGCCACCTATGGCTACACCTTC,CATSQEGATYGYTF
TRBJ1-1,NA,TRBV3-1/TRBV3-2,TRBD1,TGTGCCAGCAGAAACGACAGGGTCTATGGTGAAGCTTTCTTT,CASRNDRVYGEAFF
TRBJ2-7,NA,TRBV18,TRBD2,TGTGCCAGCTCACCAGCCGGGACTAGCGGATACGAGCAGTACTTC,CASSPAGTSGYEQYF
TRBJ2-2,once,TRBV7-9,TRBD2,TGTGCCAGCAGTCCCCTAGCGGGGAGAATCGGGGAGCTGTTTTTT,CASSPLAGRIGELFF
TRBJ2-1,once,TRBV5-5,NA,TGTGCCAGCAGCGGCGGGGTGGACAATGAGCAGTTCTTC,CASSGGVDNEQFF
TRBJ1-1,NA,TRBV7-8,NA,TGTGCCAGCAGCCCTACGGCTTCGACAGGACAAGCTTTCTTT,CASSPTASTGQAFF
TRBJ2-2,NA,TRBV2,NA,TGTGCCAGCAGCCTTAGGGGGTCTCTGGCCGGGGAGCTGTTTTTT,CASSLRGSLAGELFF
TRBJ2-5,NA,TRBV7-9,NA,TGTGCCAGCAAATCGAATCCCCGGGACAACCAAGAGACCCAGTACTTC,CASKSNPRDNQETQYF
TRBJ2-5,NA,TRBV7-9,NA,TGTGCCAGCAGCTTTGGTCGTGGCTGGGAGGAGACCCAGTACTTC,CASSFGRGWEETQYF
TRBJ2-2,NA,TRBV24-1,NA,TGTGCCTCCGCCGGGACACTTAACACCGGGGAGCTGTTTTTT,CASAGTLNTGELFF
TRBJ1-1,NA,TRBV3-1/TRBV3-2,NA,TGTGCCAGCAGCCAAATTCAGGGGAACACTGAAGCTTTCTTT,CASSQIQGNTEAFF
TRBJ1-2,NA,TRBV30,TRBD1,TGTGCCTGGTGGGACAGGTCCGACGTATACTATGGCTACACCTTC,CAWWDRSDVYYGYTF
TRBJ1-6,NA,TRBV2,NA,TGTGCCAGCAGTTGGGAGCTGGAAAATTCACCCCTCCACTTT,CASSWELENSPLHF
TRBJ2-2,NA,TRBV21-1,NA,TGTGCCAGCAGCACCAGCACAGGGGCGGGTCCCGGGGAGCTGTTTTTT,CASSTSTGAGPGELFF
TRBJ1-2,NA,TRBV14,NA,TGTGCCAGCAGCCGCTCACGGGGGAACTATGGCTACACCTTC,CASSRSRGNYGYTF
TRBJ1-1,NA,TRBV6-5,NA,TGTGCCAGCAGTCGAGAGTGGAACACTGAAGCTTTCTTT,CASSREWNTEAFF
TRBJ2-1,NA,TRBV9,TRBD1,TGTGCCAGCAGCTCCAGGACAGGGGCTCGGGGCAATGAGCAGTTCTTC,CASSSRTGARGNEQFF
TRBJ1-5,once,TRBV30,NA,TGTGCCTGGAGTGTACTGGCAGGGAGCAATCAGCCCCAGCATTTT,CAWSVLAGSNQPQHF
TRBJ2-2,NA,TRBV28,NA,TGTGCCAGCAAGGAGAGGAACACCGGGGAGCTGTTTTTT,CASKERNTGELFF
TRBJ1-3,NA,TRBV6-1,NA,TGTGCCAGCAGTGAAAGGGGGACCTCTGGAAACACCATATATTTT,CASSERGTSGNTIYF
TRBJ2-7,NA,TRBV24-1,TRBD1,TGTGCCACCAGTGATTCCGGGACAGGGTCCCACGAGCAGTACTTC,CATSDSGTGSHEQYF
TRBJ1-5,NA,TRBV7-2,NA,TGTGCCAGCAGCACTTCCATGTATAGCAATCAGCCCCAGCATTTT,CASSTSMYSNQPQHF
TRBJ1-2,NA,TRBV12-3/TRBV12-4,NA,TGTGCCAGCAGTTTGGGACACCTCTATGGCTACACCTTC,CASSLGHLYGYTF
TRBJ1-5,NA,TRBV6-5,NA,TGTGCCAGCAGCGGGGGGCAGGGACAGCCCCAGCATTTT,CASSGGQGQPQHF
TRBJ1-1,few,TRBV2,NA,TGTGCCAGCAGACTGCCGGGACATATGAACACTGAAGCTTTCTTT,CASRLPGHMNTEAFF
TRBJ2-1,NA,TRBV28,TRBD2,TGTGCCATCACGGGCGGGGGTAGCGGGAGTGTAGTACCCTACAATGAGCAGTTCTTC,CAITGGGSGSVVPYNEQFF
TRBJ2-2,NA,TRBV3-1/TRBV3-2,TRBD2,TGTGCCAGCAGCCCACGAGCGGGAGATTATAGCGGGGAGCTGTTTTTT,CASSPRAGDYSGELFF
TRBJ2-7,NA,TRBV7-9,TRBD1,TGTGCCAGCAGCTTAGCGGGACAGAAAAACGAGCAGTACTTC,CASSLAGQKNEQYF
TRBJ2-7,few,TRBV5-1,NA,TGCGCCAGCAGCTTTTCCGGACACTCCGACGAGCAGTACTTC,CASSFSGHSDEQYF
TRBJ2-7,NA,TRBV13,NA,TGTGCCAGCAGCTCTACCCAGACGGGGGAAAGCTCCTACGAGCAGTACTTC,CASSSTQTGESSYEQYF
TRBJ2-7,NA,TRBV5-1,NA,TGCGCCAGCAGCTTGTTTAGGCGGTCCGAAGACGAGCAGTACTTC,CASSLFRRSEDEQYF
TRBJ1-2,NA,TRBV7-2,TRBD1,TGTGCCAGCAGCTTAGAGGGGACAGGGCTGATCTATGGCTACACCTTC,CASSLEGTGLIYGYTF
TRBJ1-4,NA,TRBV10-3,TRBD1,TGTGCCATCAGCGCAGGGGGCTTCGATGAAAAACTGTTTTTT,CAISAGGFDEKLFF
TRBJ2-1,NA,TRBV7-9,NA,TGTGCCAGCAGCCCCGGGACTCCTAACAATGAGCAGTTCTTC,CASSPGTPNNEQFF
TRBJ1-4,once,TRBV18,TRBD1,TGTGCCAGCTCACCCGGACAGGCCGAAAAACTGTTTTTT,CASSPGQAEKLFF